A selection of T cell receptor beta chains follows, all from one sample in a study of shared clonotypes between healthy human individuals. Data came from immunoSEQ multiplex PCR; TCRdb stores just in-frame clones and leaves some out. The sample carries a few million clones, more than 90% recorded once. The sample comprised naive CD4+ T cells sorted from blood. These receptors were obtained from a man aged 18 to 29 in good health. The CDR3 runs from the conserved cysteine through the conserved F or W. The D gene is left open where the match is weak. Clone sizes are given selectively: once, few, many, or a class where the clone is expanded.

J: TRBJ2-3; D: -; V: TRBV19; size: -; DNA: TGTGCCAGTAGTATTTGGTCAGGGGCCCGCACAGATACGCAGTATTTT; CDR3: CASSIWSGARTDTQYF
J: TRBJ2-2; D: -; V: TRBV11-2; size: -; DNA: TGTGCCAGCAGCTTAGATAGGTTGAACACCGGGGAGCTGTTTTTT; CDR3: CASSLDRLNTGELFF
J: TRBJ2-7; D: TRBD1; V: TRBV27; size: -; DNA: TGTGCCAGCAGTTTGAGGGGGCCTTACTACGAGCAGTACTTC; CDR3: CASSLRGPYYEQYF
J: TRBJ2-7; D: TRBD1; V: TRBV5-6; size: -; DNA: TGTGCCAGCAGCCCAAACCGGGACAGGGGCCACGAGCAGTACTTC; CDR3: CASSPNRDRGHEQYF
J: TRBJ2-2; D: -; V: TRBV10-3; size: -; DNA: TGTGCCATCAAGACCAGGGATACCGGGGAGCTGTTTTTT; CDR3: CAIKTRDTGELFF
J: TRBJ1-1; D: -; V: TRBV6-5; size: -; DNA: TGTGCCACCTCGTTGGGAGCGAACACTGAAGCTTTCTTT; CDR3: CATSLGANTEAFF
J: TRBJ2-2; D: TRBD2; V: TRBV30; size: -; DNA: TGTGCCTGGAGTGTACGACCGGCCGGGAGGGCCGACACCGGGGAGCTGTTTTTT; CDR3: CAWSVRPAGRADTGELFF
J: TRBJ1-1; D: -; V: TRBV6-5; size: -; DNA: TGTGCCAGCAGTTACTCCCACAGTGCTGAAGCTTTCTTT; CDR3: CASSYSHSAEAFF
J: TRBJ2-1; D: -; V: TRBV7-9; size: -; DNA: TGTGCCAGCAGCTCCCCAACAGGGGCGGGGGGACATGAGCAGTTCTTC; CDR3: CASSSPTGAGGHEQFF
J: TRBJ2-7; D: -; V: TRBV5-6; size: -; DNA: TGTGCCAGCAGCTTGGGAGGTAAAGACGAGCAGTACTTC; CDR3: CASSLGGKDEQYF
J: TRBJ1-2; D: -; V: TRBV14; size: once; DNA: TGTGCCAGCAGCCAAGACCTTGGGGTTAACTATGGCTACACCTTC; CDR3: CASSQDLGVNYGYTF
J: TRBJ1-6; D: -; V: TRBV5-4; size: -; DNA: TGTGCCAGCAGCTTGGAACAGGAGAATTCACCCCTCCACTTT; CDR3: CASSLEQENSPLHF
J: TRBJ2-1; D: TRBD2; V: TRBV27; size: -; DNA: TGTGCCAGCAGTTTTGGGACTAGCGGGGGGATCAACTACAATGAGCAGTTCTTC; CDR3: CASSFGTSGGINYNEQFF
J: TRBJ2-3; D: -; V: TRBV11-2; size: -; DNA: TGTGCCAGCACCTTCGAGGGGGGAGCAGGAGATACGCAGTATTTT; CDR3: CASTFEGGAGDTQYF
J: TRBJ2-7; D: TRBD1; V: TRBV10-1; size: once; DNA: TGCGCCAGCACCGGACAGGGGACGGGGACGCAGTACGAGCAGTACTTC; CDR3: CASTGQGTGTQYEQYF
J: TRBJ2-3; D: TRBD2; V: TRBV28; size: -; DNA: TGTGCCAGCAGTTCTAGCGGGGGTTCAGTAGATACGCAGTATTTT; CDR3: CASSSSGGSVDTQYF
J: TRBJ2-7; D: -; V: TRBV30; size: -; DNA: TGTGCCTGGGCCCCCGGGACAAACTACGAGCAGTACTTC; CDR3: CAWAPGTNYEQYF
J: TRBJ2-2; D: -; V: TRBV18; size: -; DNA: TGTGCCAGCTCACCCCTTACGAGATCCGGGGAGCTGTTTTTT; CDR3: CASSPLTRSGELFF
J: TRBJ2-7; D: TRBD1; V: TRBV9; size: few; DNA: TGTGCCAGCAGCGTAGAGGGACAGGGAACCTACGAGCAGTACTTC; CDR3: CASSVEGQGTYEQYF
J: TRBJ2-2; D: -; V: TRBV30; size: -; DNA: TGTGCCTGGAGAAGTTCCGGGGAGCTGTTTTTT; CDR3: CAWRSSGELFF
J: TRBJ2-3; D: -; V: TRBV18; size: -; DNA: TGTGCCAGCTCACCATTGGTTGCGACAGATACGCAGTATTTT; CDR3: CASSPLVATDTQYF
J: TRBJ2-7; D: TRBD2; V: TRBV15; size: -; DNA: TGTGCCACCAGCAGAGATCCGGGACTAGCGCAAGAGCAGTACTTC; CDR3: CATSRDPGLAQEQYF
J: TRBJ1-1; D: -; V: TRBV19; size: -; DNA: TGTGCCAGTAGTCCAATTCGGGGGCTGTCGTACACTGAAGCTTTCTTT; CDR3: CASSPIRGLSYTEAFF
J: TRBJ1-5; D: -; V: TRBV4-1; size: -; DNA: TGCGCCAGCAGCCAAGGAGACAACTTGAGCAATCAGCCCCAGCATTTT; CDR3: CASSQGDNLSNQPQHF
J: TRBJ1-4; D: TRBD1; V: TRBV7-9; size: -; DNA: TGTGCCAGCAGCGTGACAGGGGCTCATAATGAAAAACTGTTTTTT; CDR3: CASSVTGAHNEKLFF
J: TRBJ1-5; D: -; V: TRBV6-1; size: -; DNA: TGTGCCATCGCCCGGGTGGGGGTTAGCAATCAGCCCCAGCATTTT; CDR3: CAIARVGVSNQPQHF
J: TRBJ2-5; D: TRBD1; V: TRBV5-1; size: -; DNA: TGCGCCAGCAGCGGGGACAGCCAGGGGAAAGAGACCCAGTACTTC; CDR3: CASSGDSQGKETQYF
J: TRBJ2-2; D: TRBD2; V: TRBV29-1; size: -; DNA: TGCAGCGTTGTGGCTAGCGGGAGATTCGGGGAGCTGTTTTTT; CDR3: CSVVASGRFGELFF